This T cell receptor beta chain was sequenced during a study of identical twins' blood T cells. Sample barcodes were added at both library ends during cDNA synthesis. TCRdb re-called the 5' RACE reads with MiXCR, one entry per CDR3 protein. The data hold 300,000 to 400,000 distinct CDR3 sequences, with roughly 28% observed a single time. A few counts support this clonotype. The germline CDR1 and CDR2 sequences are LNHDA and SQIVND (reference sequence). The CDR3 is 15 amino acids. V dropped 4 bases and J dropped 4; count of bases not matched to a gene: 5. V gene TRBV19 combines with J gene TRBJ2-7, with 12 bases that match TRBD2. The sequencing input was PBMCs. This clonotype was sampled from a woman aged 18 to 55 in good health. Written as DNA, the CDR3 is TGTGCCAGTAGTAGAACGACTAGCGGGAGATACGAGCAGTACTTC. Translation: CASSRTTSGRYEQYF.